Below are 20 T cell receptor beta chains sequenced from a single sample in a study of early T cells in non-severe SARS-CoV-2 infection. TCRdb called the 5' RACE reads again in MiXCR, with one record for every CDR3 protein. In the table there are roughly 93,000 distinct CDR3 sequences, approximately 11% of which are singletons. The specimen sequenced was whole blood. The receptors were gathered from an adult who was a healthcare worker with PCR-confirmed SARS-CoV-2 infection or an uninfected control (not recorded which).

This clonotype appeared a few times. The genes are TRBV28 and TRBJ2-7, with 7 nucleotides matching TRBD1. Trimming removed 4 bases from V and 3 bases from J; junction bases left unmatched: 0. CDR1 and CDR2 from the germline V gene are MDHEN and SYDVKM. This CDR3 is built from 12 residues. Here the CDR3 DNA reads TGTGCCAGCAGTTGGACAGGCTACGAGCAGTACTTC. Translated: CASSWTGYEQYF. Complete variable domain (other parts from reference TRBV28 and TRBJ2-7): DVKVTQSSRYLVKRTGEKVFLECVQDMDHENMFWYRQDPGLGLRLIYFSYDVKMKEKGDIPEGYSVSREKKERFSLILESASTNQTSMYLCASSWTGYEQYFGPGTRLTVT.

On this clonotype itself: Possible read error: a much larger clone is one base away. This sequence joins TRBV5-5 and TRBJ1-4, with D possibly matching TRBD1 (6 bases). V lost 3 bases, J lost 5 bases, and 14 bases lay in between. Germline-derived CDR1 and CDR2 are SGHKS and YYEKEE (reference sequence). The CDR3 totals 15 residues. CDR3 region: CASSSQTGLNEKLFF. For the CDR3, the DNA is TGTGCCAGCAGCTCCCAGACAGGCCTCAATGAAAAACTGTTTTTT.

The genes are TRBV6-1 and TRBJ1-1; D remains unclear. Germline V CDR1 and CDR2: MNHNS, SASEGT. V was clipped by 11 bases and J by 1 base, with 11 bases between them. The CDR3 is 12 residues long. CDR3 coding DNA: TGTGCCGACCGGGAAGCGAACACTGAAGCTTTCTTT. This gives the protein CADREANTEAFF.

The chain carries TRBV7-3 and TRBJ1-4; D is uncertain. CDR3 length: 15 residues. V was shortened by 6 bases and J by 3 bases, with 14 bases between the two germline ends. Germline V lookup: CDR1 SGHTA, CDR2 FQGTGA. The chain's CDR3 is CASSPSGDANEKLFF. The CDR3 nucleotides read TGTGCCAGCAGTCCAAGCGGGGATGCTAATGAAAAACTGTTTTTT.

This clonotype occurred many times. This chain joins TRBV11-2 and TRBJ2-1; D remains ambiguous. Per germline, CDR1 SGHAT and CDR2 FQNNGV. Trimming pared 0 bases from V and 12 bases from J, leaving 9 bases between. The CDR3 is made up of 12 amino acids. The CDR3 spells CASSLDTDPQFF. The CDR3 region has the DNA TGTGCCAGCAGCTTAGATACCGACCCGCAGTTCTTC.

This clonotype was detected ten times or more. V gene TRBV5-6 combines with J gene TRBJ2-1; perhaps TRBD2 as D (5 bases). V was clipped by 1 base and J by 10 bases, with 9 bases between them. The CDR3 has 12 residues. Germline V gene data show CDR1 as SGHDT and CDR2 as YYEEEE. CDR3 sequence: CASSLPGLEQFF. The CDR3 nucleotides are TGTGCCAGCAGCTTGCCGGGATTGGAGCAGTTCTTC. Full variable domain (missing parts from reference TRBV5-6 and TRBJ2-1): DAGVTQSPTHLIKTRGQQVTLRCSPKSGHDTVSWYQQALGQGPQFIFQYYEEEERQRGNFPDRFSGHQFPNYSSELNVNALLLGDSALYLCASSLPGLEQFFGPGTRLTVL.

The chain links TRBV25-1 to TRBJ1-1, with 10 bases identical to TRBD1. The V gene end was trimmed by 6 bases and the J gene end by 6 bases; junction bases not matched to a gene: 10. Germline lookup yields CDR1 MGHDK and CDR2 SYGVNS. This CDR3 has 15 amino acids. The CDR3: CASSRDRGFEPEAFF. The CDR3 coding sequence is TGTGCCAGCAGCCGGGACAGGGGATTCGAGCCTGAAGCTTTCTTT.

V gene TRBV5-1 combines with J gene TRBJ1-6, with TRBD1 as a possible D gene (6 bases). CDR1 is SGHRS and CDR2 is YFSETQ in the germline V gene. Trimming shortened V by 0 bases and J by 14 bases, and 15 bases separated the two germline ends. The CDR3 contains 14 residues. For the CDR3, the DNA is TGCGCCAGCAGCTTGGGACAGGCCTCTTTCTCCCTCCACTTT. It codes for CASSLGQASFSLHF.

The CDR3 protein is CASSLVGLADKKNIQYF. The CDR3 bases are TGTGCCAGCAGCTTAGTCGGCCTAGCGGACAAAAAAAACATTCAGTACTTC. The rearrangement links TRBV7-8 to TRBJ2-4, with 7 bases identical to TRBD2. CDR3 length: 17 residues. V shed 1 base, J shed 4 bases, and the junction held 10 bases outside the gene matches. Germline values: CDR1 SGHVS, CDR2 FQNEAQ.

This clonotype was seen a few times. The chain is built from TRBV14 and TRBJ1-1; D uncertain. The CDR3 has 13 residues. In germline, CDR1 is SGHDN, CDR2 FVKESK. V was clipped by 3 bases and J by 0 bases, with 5 bases between them. CDR3 in amino acids: CASSQGMNTEAFF. In DNA form, the CDR3 reads TGTGCCAGCAGCCAGGGGATGAACACTGAAGCTTTCTTT.

This clonotype was observed many times. The chain carries TRBV2 and TRBJ2-3; D ambiguous. The germline V gene encodes CDR1 SNHLY and CDR2 FYNNEI. The CDR3 spans 14 residues. Trimming took off 8 bases at V and 0 bases at J, with 12 bases between the two ends. The CDR3 loop is CASRRLPSTDTQYF. CDR3 sequence (DNA): TGTGCCAGCCGAAGATTACCTAGCACAGATACGCAGTATTTT.

This clonotype appeared a few times. V and J are TRBV3-1 and TRBJ2-7; 8 bases fit TRBD1. Germline lookup yields CDR1 LGHDT and CDR2 YNNKEL (reference sequence). Trimming at V came to 1 base and at J to 4 bases, leaving 3 bases not matched to a gene. The CDR3 has 14 amino acids. This CDR3 is CASSQGTGRYEQYF. In DNA form, the CDR3 reads TGTGCCAGCAGCCAAGGGACAGGGCGATACGAGCAGTACTTC.

This clonotype was detected a few times. The V gene is TRBV29-1, the J gene TRBJ1-1; D call uncertain. V was cut by 5 bases and J by 3 bases, with 13 bases left in between. Looked up from germline, CDR1 is SQVTM and CDR2 is ANQGSEA. The CDR3 is 13 amino acids. In nucleotides, the CDR3 is TGCAGCGTTAAACAAGGTCCCTACACTGAAGCTTTCTTT. Translation: CSVKQGPYTEAFF.

The gene calls are TRBV27 and TRBJ1-1; the match to TRBD1 covers 10 bases. The V gene's germline CDR1 is MNHEY and CDR2 SMNVEV (reference sequence). Trimming cost V 2 bases and J 1 base; bases outside gene matches: 7. CDR3 length: 17 amino acids. The CDR3 nucleotides are TGTGCCAGCAGTTTAATAAGGACAGGGGGAACGAACACTGAAGCTTTCTTT. It specifies CASSLIRTGGTNTEAFF.

The rearrangement uses TRBV13 and TRBJ2-7; D is ambiguous. Deletions cut 5 bases from V and 1 base from J, with 12 bases between. The CDR3 is 14 amino acids. CDR1 and CDR2 (germline): PRHDT, FYEKMQ (reference sequence). Here the CDR3 reads CASSPGRLSYEQYF. DNA of the CDR3: TGTGCCAGCAGCCCAGGACGGCTATCCTACGAGCAGTACTTC.

This clonotype turned up a few times. The V gene is TRBV28, the J gene TRBJ2-3, with D perhaps TRBD2 (5 bases). From germline, CDR1 is MDHEN and CDR2 SYDVKM. Trimming stripped 2 bases from V and 6 bases from J, with 15 bases between. CDR3 length equals 15 residues. CDR3 nucleotides: TGTGCCAGCAGTTTAGATGCCCGGGGTCGCGATACGCAGTATTTT. Encoded protein: CASSLDARGRDTQYF.

The table lists this clonotype with many counts. The chain carries TRBV5-1 and TRBJ2-1; 9 bases agree with TRBD2. This CDR3 is built from 17 residues. Germline CDR1 is SGHRS and CDR2 is YFSETQ. The ends lost 4 bases at V and 1 base at J; junction bases unmatched: 9. As DNA, the CDR3 is TGCGCCAGCAGCCCCAGCGCGGGGGGGCGGTCCTACAATGAGCAGTTCTTC. Protein product: CASSPSAGGRSYNEQFF.

This clonotype was found a few times. As DNA, the CDR3 is TGCAGTGGATCGCGACAGGGTGGGACTGAAGCTTTCTTT. Residues: CSGSRQGGTEAFF. V is TRBV20-1 and J is TRBJ1-1; 7 bases match TRBD1. Germline CDR1 is DFQATT and CDR2 is SNEGSKA (reference sequence). The CDR3 spans 13 residues. J lost 5 bases, V lost 7 bases, and 10 bases had no gene match.

On this clonotype: Just one base apart from a much larger clone, this may be a read error. The rearrangement links TRBV6-2 or TRBV6-3 to TRBJ2-2; 7 nucleotides agree with TRBD1. CDR3 length: 13 amino acids. Germline V lookup: CDR1 MNHEY, CDR2 SVGEGT. The trim removed 7 bases at V and 3 bases at J, leaving 2 bases unmatched. As DNA, the CDR3 is TGTGCCAGCACGCAGGGGGACACCGGGGAGCTGTTTTTT. Translation gives CASTQGDTGELFF.

This clonotype was observed a handful of times. The genes are TRBV30 and TRBJ1-5; perhaps TRBD1 as D (5 bases). This CDR3 is 13 amino acids long. Germline V gene sequence: CDR1 GTSNPN, CDR2 SVGIG (reference sequence). V lost 3 bases to trimming and J lost 5 bases, with 11 bases between them. CDR3 DNA sequence: TGTGCCTGGAGCCAGGGTCGGGATCAGCCCCAGCATTTT. Encoded protein: CAWSQGRDQPQHF.